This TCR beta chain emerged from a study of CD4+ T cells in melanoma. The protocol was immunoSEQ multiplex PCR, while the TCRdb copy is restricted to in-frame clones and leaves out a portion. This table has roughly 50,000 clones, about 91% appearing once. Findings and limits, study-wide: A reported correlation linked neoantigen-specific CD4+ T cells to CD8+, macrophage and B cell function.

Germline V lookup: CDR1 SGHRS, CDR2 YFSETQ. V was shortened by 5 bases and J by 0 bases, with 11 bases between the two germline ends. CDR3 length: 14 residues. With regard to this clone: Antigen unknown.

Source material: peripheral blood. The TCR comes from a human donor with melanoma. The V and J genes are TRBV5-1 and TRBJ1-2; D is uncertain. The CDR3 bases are TGCGCCAGCAGAACGGGTATTACTAACTATGGCTACACCTTC. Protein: CASRTGITNYGYTF.